These 30 T cell receptor beta chains were sequenced from one sample in a study of blood T cell repertoires in COVID-19. This table comes from immunoSEQ multiplex PCR, and its TCRdb copy is limited to in-frame clones, with some not included. The data show 300,000 to 350,000 clones, 88% seen once. Material for sequencing was PBMCs or T cells enriched from blood (not recorded which). The source of these receptors is a woman in her twenties or thirties who had been exposed to COVID-19.

J is TRBJ1-2 and V is TRBV19, with 9 bases that match TRBD1. CDR1 is LNHDA, CDR2 SQIVND, per germline (reference sequence). The ends lost 7 bases at V and 8 bases at J; junction bases unmatched: 8. The CDR3 loop spans 13 amino acids. Here the CDR3 reads CASTYGTGKGYTF. CDR3 nucleotide sequence: TGTGCCAGTACCTATGGGACAGGGAAGGGCTACACCTTC.

The chain links TRBV28 to TRBJ2-5; tentatively, D is TRBD1 (6 bases). V gave up 7 bases and J gave up 8 bases, with 20 bases separating them. In germline, CDR1 is MDHEN, CDR2 SYDVKM. The CDR3 is 14 amino acids. The CDR3 bases are TGTGCCAGCAATGGACAGCCATATTCTGATACCCAGTACTTC. Its translation: CASNGQPYSDTQYF.

The chain joins TRBV2 to TRBJ2-5; unclear D gene. The CDR3 totals 12 residues. Trimming removed 2 bases at V and 4 bases at J, with 5 bases between. Germline CDR1 and CDR2: SNHLY and FYNNEI. The CDR3 loop reads CASSEMRETQYF. The CDR3 bases are TGTGCCAGCAGTGAAATGCGAGAGACCCAGTACTTC.

V is TRBV21-1 and J is TRBJ1-6; the DNA was not used to check the table's D call, TRBD1. TRBV21-1 is a known pseudogene. This CDR3 comprises 13 residues. CDR3 in DNA: TGTGCCAAGACACAGGGGAATGATTCACCCCTCCACTTT. Translation: CAKTQGNDSPLHF.

The V gene is TRBV7-9, the J gene TRBJ2-5; 12 positions match TRBD2. The CDR3 contains 17 residues. Trimming took 4 bases from V and 0 from J; bases not matched to a gene: 6. Germline CDR1 and CDR2: SEHNR and FQNEAQ (reference sequence). The CDR3 region is CASSSGGLAGYQETQYF. The CDR3 DNA sequence: TGTGCCAGCAGCTCGGGAGGACTAGCGGGGTACCAAGAGACCCAGTACTTC. Combining the CDR3 with reference TRBV7-9 and TRBJ2-5 gives the whole variable domain DTGVSQNPRHKITKRGQNVTFRCDPISEHNRLYWYRQTLGQGPEFLTYFQNEAQLEKSRLLSDRFSAERPKGSFSTLEIQRTEQGDSAMYLCASSSGGLAGYQETQYFGPGTRLLVL.

The V gene is TRBV19, the J gene TRBJ1-3; 7 nucleotides align to TRBD1. V shed 3 bases and J 1 base; nucleotides not matched to a gene: 6. The germline gives CDR1 LNHDA, CDR2 SQIVND (reference sequence). The CDR3 has 16 residues. CDR3 sequence (DNA): TGTGCCAGTAGTATTAGTCGGACAGGATCTGGAAACACCATATATTTT. This codes for CASSISRTGSGNTIYF.

The chain is built from TRBV24-1 and TRBJ2-1, with unresolved D. V was cut by 4 bases and J by 2 bases, with 5 bases left in between. There are 13 residues in the CDR3. CDR1 KGHDR and CDR2 SFDVKD come from the germline V gene. CDR3 coding DNA: TGTGCCACCAGTGACCGGGCCTACAATGAGCAGTTCTTC. Translated: CATSDRAYNEQFF.

The table lists this clone with a count of one. The chain has TRBV10-3 and TRBJ2-5; TRBD2 matches at 8 bases. Germline V gene sequence: CDR1 ENHRY, CDR2 SYGVKD. The CDR3 is made up of 13 amino acids. Trimming took 6 bases from V and 2 from J; bases not matched to a gene: 2. CDR3 nucleotide sequence: TGTGCCATCAGCCGGGAGGGGCAAGAGACCCAGTACTTC. Translation: CAISREGQETQYF.

The chain links TRBV6-1 to TRBJ1-5; no definite D call. The CDR3 consists of 14 residues. CDR1 MNHNS and CDR2 SASEGT come from the germline V gene. V was trimmed by 2 bases and J by 7 bases, leaving 12 bases between them. In DNA form, the CDR3 reads TGTGCCAGCAGTGAATTCGGGGTGAGGCAGCCCCAGCATTTT. This translates into CASSEFGVRQPQHF.

The rearrangement uses TRBV7-3 and TRBJ1-1, with D perhaps matching TRBD1 (6 bases). This CDR3 comprises 15 residues. The V end was cut by 5 bases, the J end by 3 bases, with 16 bases between. Germline V CDR1 and CDR2: SGHTA, FQGTGA. Here the CDR3 reads CASSLHRVRDTEAFF. CDR3 nucleotide sequence: TGTGCCAGCAGCCTGCACAGGGTAAGGGACACTGAAGCTTTCTTT.

The CDR3, as DNA: TGTGCCAGCAGTGTACAAGGGACTAGCGAGACCTACGAGCAGTACTTC. Amino acid sequence: CASSVQGTSETYEQYF. This chain joins TRBV6-1 and TRBJ2-7; 10 positions match TRBD2. Trimming took 4 bases from V and 2 from J; bases not matched to a gene: 8. This CDR3 has 16 amino acids. CDR1 is MNHNS and CDR2 is SASEGT in the germline V gene.

The CDR3 loop reads CASSTHRIDTQYF. CDR3 sequence (DNA): TGTGCCAGCAGTACCCACAGGATTGATACGCAGTATTTT. The chain carries TRBV28 and TRBJ2-3; D perhaps matches TRBD1 (5 bases). The CDR3 loop spans 13 amino acids. V lost 5 bases and J lost 6, with 12 bases in between. Germline loops: CDR1 MDHEN, CDR2 SYDVKM.

The genes are TRBV27 and TRBJ2-1, with 7 bases matching TRBD2. This CDR3 has 14 amino acids. CDR1 MNHEY and CDR2 SMNVEV come from the germline V gene (reference sequence). J lost 0 bases, V lost 7 bases, and 3 bases had no gene match. The CDR3 loop is CASTSGNSYNEQFF. The CDR3 nucleotides read TGTGCCAGCACAAGCGGGAACTCCTACAATGAGCAGTTCTTC.

The rearrangement joins TRBV19 to TRBJ2-3, with a weak D call TRBD2 (7 bases). The germline CDR1 and CDR2 sequences are LNHDA and SQIVND (reference sequence). This CDR3 has 14 amino acids. The germline V and J ends were trimmed by 3 bases and 2 bases, with 9 bases remaining between them. The CDR3 DNA sequence: TGTGCCAGTAGTATGCGGGGGCACACAGATACGCAGTATTTT. This gives the protein CASSMRGHTDTQYF. Full variable domain (missing parts from reference TRBV19 and TRBJ2-3): DGGITQSPKYLFRKEGQNVTLSCEQNLNHDAMYWYRQDPGQGLRLIYYSQIVNDFQKGDIAEGYSVSREKKESFPLTVTSAQKNPTAFYLCASSMRGHTDTQYFGPGTRLTVL.

J is TRBJ2-3 and V is TRBV2; 9 positions match TRBD2. Per germline, CDR1 SNHLY and CDR2 FYNNEI. V was pared by 8 bases and J by 9 bases, with 9 bases of the junction left unmatched. The CDR3 has 13 amino acids. The CDR3 sequence is CASDQAGGGTQYF. CDR3 nucleotides: TGTGCCAGCGACCAAGCGGGGGGAGGCACGCAGTATTTT.

V usage is TRBV6-5 and J usage is TRBJ2-2, with 10 nucleotides matching TRBD2. Unmatched junction bases numbered 8, after V lost 10 bases and J lost 6 bases. The CDR3 length is 14 residues. Per germline, CDR1 MNHEY and CDR2 SVGAGI. The CDR3 here is CAITSGVIAGELFF. The CDR3 DNA reads as TGTGCCATTACTAGCGGGGTTATCGCCGGGGAGCTGTTTTTT.

This clone was recorded once. This rearrangement joins TRBV6-5 to TRBJ1-1; a possible D gene is TRBD1 (6 bases). The CDR3 length is 16 residues. Germline assignment: CDR1 MNHEY and CDR2 SVGAGI. Between the trimmed V and J ends, which lost 2 bases and 4 bases, there was a span of 17 bases. CDR3 in amino acids: CASSYPRGRGVTEAFF. The CDR3 nucleotides read TGTGCCAGCAGTTACCCCCGTGGGAGGGGGGTCACTGAAGCTTTCTTT.

This sequence joins TRBV19 and TRBJ1-5, with 7 nucleotides matching TRBD1. The CDR3 loop spans 15 amino acids. The germline V gene encodes CDR1 LNHDA and CDR2 SQIVND (reference sequence). The ends lost 4 bases at V and 10 bases at J; junction bases unmatched: 13. CDR3 nucleotide sequence: TGTGCCAGTAGTAAAGACAGGGCCCCGTTAAACCCCCAGCATTTT. Its translation: CASSKDRAPLNPQHF.

The chain carries TRBV3-1 (or the pseudogene TRBV3-2) and TRBJ1-2; 11 positions agree with TRBD1. J was trimmed by 3 bases and V by 4 bases; bases with no gene match: 10. The CDR3 loop spans 17 amino acids. CDR1 is LGHDT, CDR2 YNNKEL, per germline (reference sequence). The CDR3 region is CASSRGTGGVFHYGYTF. CDR3 bases: TGTGCCAGCAGCCGAGGGACAGGGGGAGTTTTTCACTATGGCTACACCTTC.

The chain couples TRBV5-6 to TRBJ2-5; the match to TRBD1 covers 7 bases. Germline loops: CDR1 SGHDT, CDR2 YYEEEE. V dropped 7 bases and J dropped 1; count of bases not matched to a gene: 4. This CDR3 is built from 13 residues. CDR3 region: CASVRQGQETQYF. As DNA, the CDR3 is TGTGCCAGCGTACGACAGGGCCAAGAGACCCAGTACTTC.

CDR3 sequence reads: CASSLGTGFTDTQYF. CDR3 in DNA: TGTGCCAGCAGCTTAGGTACGGGGTTCACAGATACGCAGTATTTT. This chain uses TRBV7-2 with TRBJ2-3; TRBD2 might be the D (5 bases). In germline, CDR1 is SGHTA, CDR2 FQGNSA. The V end lost 1 base, the J end lost 2 bases, and 10 bases lay between the germline ends. This CDR3 contains 15 residues.

The chain links TRBV28 to TRBJ2-6, with D possibly matching TRBD1 (5 bases). The CDR3 length is 17 residues. Germline V lookup: CDR1 MDHEN, CDR2 SYDVKM. V dropped 8 bases and J dropped 0 bases, with 17 bases sitting between them. The CDR3 is CASGGVGASSGANVLTF. The CDR3 DNA sequence: TGTGCCAGCGGTGGAGTTGGGGCTAGCTCTGGGGCCAACGTCCTGACTTTC. The entire variable domain, with the rest obtained from reference TRBV28 and TRBJ2-6, is as follows: DVKVTQSSRYLVKRTGEKVFLECVQDMDHENMFWYRQDPGLGLRLIYFSYDVKMKEKGDIPEGYSVSREKKERFSLILESASTNQTSMYLCASGGVGASSGANVLTFGAGSRLTVL.

The V and J genes are TRBV10-3 and TRBJ1-2, with TRBD1 matching 8 bases. The CDR3 spans 13 residues. Germline CDR1 and CDR2: ENHRY and SYGVKD. Germline trimming cut 7 bases from V and 5 bases from J; bases unmatched to any gene: 6. The CDR3 loop is CAITDRDFYGYTF. The CDR3 bases are TGTGCCATCACGGACAGGGATTTTTATGGCTACACCTTC.

This rearrangement joins TRBV6-5 to TRBJ2-1; 8 bases map to TRBD2. The length of the CDR3 is 14 residues. The J segment lost 9 bases and the V segment lost 3 bases, leaving 7 bases of the junction unmatched. The germline CDR1 and CDR2 sequences are MNHEY and SVGAGI. The CDR3, as DNA: TGTGCCAGCAGTTATGCTAGCGGGTCGAGTGAGCAGTTCTTC. The encoded protein is CASSYASGSSEQFF.

The V gene is TRBV19, the J gene TRBJ2-7; D gene ambiguous. The germline V gene has CDR1 LNHDA and CDR2 SQIVND (reference sequence). The V end lost 3 bases, the J end lost 0 bases, and 9 bases lay between the germline ends. The CDR3 sequence is 14 residues long. The CDR3 sequence is CASSMLDHSYEQYF. For the CDR3, the DNA is TGTGCCAGTAGTATGCTAGACCACTCCTACGAGCAGTACTTC. Variable domain in full (rest from reference TRBV19 and TRBJ2-7): DGGITQSPKYLFRKEGQNVTLSCEQNLNHDAMYWYRQDPGQGLRLIYYSQIVNDFQKGDIAEGYSVSREKKESFPLTVTSAQKNPTAFYLCASSMLDHSYEQYFGPGTRLTVT.

J is TRBJ2-5 and V is TRBV5-1; D might be TRBD2 (5 bases). Germline V gives CDR1 SGHRS, CDR2 YFSETQ. The CDR3 extends over 13 amino acids. The V and J ends lost 7 bases and 0 bases respectively, with 10 bases between them. In nucleotides, the CDR3 is TGCGCCAGCTGGACTGGCTACCAAGAGACCCAGTACTTC. Encoded protein: CASWTGYQETQYF.

The V call is TRBV27, the J call TRBJ2-1; D is possibly TRBD1 (6 bases). CDR1 and CDR2 from the germline V gene are MNHEY and SMNVEV (reference sequence). V gave up 7 bases and J gave up 4 bases, with 14 bases separating them. This CDR3 comprises 14 residues. The CDR3 protein is CASKPQGRYNEQFF. The DNA for the CDR3 is TGTGCCAGCAAGCCACAGGGTAGATACAATGAGCAGTTCTTC.

This clone was seen just once. This chain links TRBV7-6 with TRBJ2-1; 8 nucleotides agree with TRBD2. Trimming at V came to 1 base and at J to 8 bases, leaving 16 bases not matched to a gene. This CDR3 has 18 amino acids. The V gene's germline CDR1 is SGHVS and CDR2 FNYEAQ. The CDR3 spells CASSLGPKYSGKADEQFF. The CDR3 nucleotides read TGTGCCAGCAGCTTAGGACCTAAGTATAGCGGGAAAGCCGATGAGCAGTTCTTC.

The table lists this clone with a few counts. The chain couples TRBV7-3 to TRBJ1-1; 8 bases are shared with TRBD1. V trimming: 2 bases; J trimming: 0 bases; junction bases outside the gene matches: 2. In germline, CDR1 is SGHTA, CDR2 FQGTGA. The CDR3 runs 15 residues. The DNA for the CDR3 is TGTGCCAGCAGCTTAGACAGGGGAGTGAACACTGAAGCTTTCTTT. Amino acid sequence: CASSLDRGVNTEAFF.

The chain links TRBV3-1 (or the pseudogene TRBV3-2) to TRBJ2-6, with D possibly matching TRBD2 (6 bases). V was shortened by 1 base and J by 1 base, with 8 bases between the two germline ends. The CDR3 runs to 16 residues. Per the germline V gene, CDR1 is LGHDT and CDR2 is YNNKEL (reference sequence). This CDR3 reads CASSQGGGSGANVLTF. Written as DNA, the CDR3 is TGTGCCAGCAGCCAAGGGGGAGGTTCTGGGGCCAACGTCCTGACTTTC.